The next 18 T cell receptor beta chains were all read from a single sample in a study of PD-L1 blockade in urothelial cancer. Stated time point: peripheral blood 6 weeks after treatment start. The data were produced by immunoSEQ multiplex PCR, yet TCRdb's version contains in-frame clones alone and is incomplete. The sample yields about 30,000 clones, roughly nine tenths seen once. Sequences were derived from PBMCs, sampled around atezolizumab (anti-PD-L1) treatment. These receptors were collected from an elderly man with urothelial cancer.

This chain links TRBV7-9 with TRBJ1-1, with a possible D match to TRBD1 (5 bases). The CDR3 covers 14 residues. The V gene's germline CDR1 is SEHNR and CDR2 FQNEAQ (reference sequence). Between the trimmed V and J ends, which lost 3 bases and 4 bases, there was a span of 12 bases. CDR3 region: CASSFGRGSTEAFF. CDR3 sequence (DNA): TGTGCCAGCAGCTTTGGGAGGGGAAGCACTGAAGCTTTCTTT.

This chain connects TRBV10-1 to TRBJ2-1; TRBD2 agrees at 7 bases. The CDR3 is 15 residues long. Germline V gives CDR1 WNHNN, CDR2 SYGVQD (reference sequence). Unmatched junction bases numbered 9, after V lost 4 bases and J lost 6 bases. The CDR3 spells CASSGTGTTFNEQFF. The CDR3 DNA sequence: TGCGCCAGCAGTGGCACCGGGACTACCTTCAATGAGCAGTTCTTC.

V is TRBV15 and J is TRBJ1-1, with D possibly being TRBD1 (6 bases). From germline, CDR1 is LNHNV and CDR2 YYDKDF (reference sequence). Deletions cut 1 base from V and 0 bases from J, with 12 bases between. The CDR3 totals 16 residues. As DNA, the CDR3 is TGTGCCACCAGCAGAGTAACAGGGAGTATGAACACTGAAGCTTTCTTT. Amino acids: CATSRVTGSMNTEAFF. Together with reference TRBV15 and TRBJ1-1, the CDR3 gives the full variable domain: DAMVIQNPRYQVTQFGKPVTLSCSQTLNHNVMYWYQQKSSQAPKLLFHYYDKDFNNEADTPDNFQSRRPNTSFCFLDIRSPGLGDTAMYLCATSRVTGSMNTEAFFGQGTRLTVV.

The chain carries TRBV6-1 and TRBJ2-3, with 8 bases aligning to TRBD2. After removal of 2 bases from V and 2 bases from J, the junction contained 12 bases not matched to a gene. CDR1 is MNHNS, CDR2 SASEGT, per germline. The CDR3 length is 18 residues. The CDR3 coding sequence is TGTGCCAGCAGTGAAATTAGTGTGGTAGCGGGACCCACAGATACGCAGTATTTT. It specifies CASSEISVVAGPTDTQYF.

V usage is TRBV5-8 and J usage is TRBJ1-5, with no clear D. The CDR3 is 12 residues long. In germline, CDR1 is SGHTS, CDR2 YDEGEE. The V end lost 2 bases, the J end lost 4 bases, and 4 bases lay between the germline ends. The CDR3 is CASSFQNQPQHF. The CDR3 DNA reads TGTGCCAGCAGCTTTCAGAATCAGCCCCAGCATTTT.

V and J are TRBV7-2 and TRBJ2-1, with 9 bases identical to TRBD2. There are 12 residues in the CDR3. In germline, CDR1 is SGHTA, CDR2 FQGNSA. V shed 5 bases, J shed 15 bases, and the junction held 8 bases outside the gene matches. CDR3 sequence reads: CASSRDSGSAFF. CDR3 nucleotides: TGTGCCAGCAGCCGGGATAGCGGGAGTGCGTTCTTC.

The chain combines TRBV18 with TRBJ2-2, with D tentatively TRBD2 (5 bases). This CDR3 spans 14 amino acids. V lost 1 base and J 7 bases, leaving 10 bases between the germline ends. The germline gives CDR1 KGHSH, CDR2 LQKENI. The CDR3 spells CASSPQSSVGELFF. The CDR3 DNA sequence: TGTGCCAGCTCACCACAGAGTAGCGTCGGGGAGCTGTTTTTT.

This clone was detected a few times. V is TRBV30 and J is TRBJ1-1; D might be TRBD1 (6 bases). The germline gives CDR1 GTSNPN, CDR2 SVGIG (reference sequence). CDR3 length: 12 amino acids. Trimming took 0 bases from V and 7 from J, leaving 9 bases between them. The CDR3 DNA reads TGTGCCTGGAGTGTAACCAGGGGTGAAGCTTTCTTT. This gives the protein CAWSVTRGEAFF.

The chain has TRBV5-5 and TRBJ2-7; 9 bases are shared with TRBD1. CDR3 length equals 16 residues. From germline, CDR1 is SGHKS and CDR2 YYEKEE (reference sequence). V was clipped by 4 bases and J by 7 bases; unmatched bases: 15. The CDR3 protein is CASSIRTGEVKGEQYF. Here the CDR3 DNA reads TGTGCCAGCAGCATCCGGACAGGGGAGGTCAAAGGGGAGCAGTACTTC.

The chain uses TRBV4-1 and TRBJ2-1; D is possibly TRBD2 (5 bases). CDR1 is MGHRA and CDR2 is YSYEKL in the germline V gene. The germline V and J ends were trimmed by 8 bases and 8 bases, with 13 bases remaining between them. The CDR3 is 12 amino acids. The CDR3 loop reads CASEGSVDEQFF. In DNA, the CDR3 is TGCGCCAGCGAAGGGAGCGTCGATGAGCAGTTCTTC.

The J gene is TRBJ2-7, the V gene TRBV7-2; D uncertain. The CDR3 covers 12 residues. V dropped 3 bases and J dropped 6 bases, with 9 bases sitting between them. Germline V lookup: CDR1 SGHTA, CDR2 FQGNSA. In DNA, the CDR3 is TGTGCCAGCAGCTTTACACCTTCCGAGCAGTACTTC. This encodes CASSFTPSEQYF. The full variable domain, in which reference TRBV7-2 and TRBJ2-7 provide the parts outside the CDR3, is GAGVSQSPSNKVTEKGKDVELRCDPISGHTALYWYRQSLGQGLEFLIYFQGNSAPDKSGLPSDRFSAERTGGSVSTLTIQRTQQEDSAVYLCASSFTPSEQYFGPGTRLTVT.

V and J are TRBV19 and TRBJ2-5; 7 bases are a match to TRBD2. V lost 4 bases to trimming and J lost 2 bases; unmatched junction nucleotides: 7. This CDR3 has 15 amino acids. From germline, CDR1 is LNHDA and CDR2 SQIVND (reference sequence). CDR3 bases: TGTGCCAGTAGTAACGGACTAGTCCCTCAAGAGACCCAGTACTTC. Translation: CASSNGLVPQETQYF.

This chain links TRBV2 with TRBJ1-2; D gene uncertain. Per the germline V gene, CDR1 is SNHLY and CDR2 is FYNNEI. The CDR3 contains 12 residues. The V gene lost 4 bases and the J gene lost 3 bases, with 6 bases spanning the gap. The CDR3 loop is CASSGTDYGYTF. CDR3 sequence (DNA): TGTGCCAGCAGTGGCACAGACTATGGCTACACCTTC.

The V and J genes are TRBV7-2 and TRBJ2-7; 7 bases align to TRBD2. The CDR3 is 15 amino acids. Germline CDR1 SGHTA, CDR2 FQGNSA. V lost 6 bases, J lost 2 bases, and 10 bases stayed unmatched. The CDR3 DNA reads TGTGCCAGCAGTCCGGGGAGGGCCGCTACCTACGAGCAGTACTTC. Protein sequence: CASSPGRAATYEQYF. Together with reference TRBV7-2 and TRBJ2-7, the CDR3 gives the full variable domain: GAGVSQSPSNKVTEKGKDVELRCDPISGHTALYWYRQSLGQGLEFLIYFQGNSAPDKSGLPSDRFSAERTGGSVSTLTIQRTQQEDSAVYLCASSPGRAATYEQYFGPGTRLTVT.

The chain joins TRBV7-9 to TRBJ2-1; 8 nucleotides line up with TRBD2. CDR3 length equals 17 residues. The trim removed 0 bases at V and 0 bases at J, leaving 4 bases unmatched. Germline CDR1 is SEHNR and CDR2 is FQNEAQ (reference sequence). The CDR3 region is CASSLAVSGDSYNEQFF. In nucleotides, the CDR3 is TGTGCCAGCAGCTTAGCCGTTAGCGGGGACTCCTACAATGAGCAGTTCTTC.

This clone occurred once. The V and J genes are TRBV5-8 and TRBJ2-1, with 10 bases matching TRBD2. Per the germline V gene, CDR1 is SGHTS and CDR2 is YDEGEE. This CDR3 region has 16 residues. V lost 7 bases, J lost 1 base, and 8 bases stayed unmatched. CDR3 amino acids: CASDSLAGTSYNEQFF. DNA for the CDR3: TGTGCCAGCGACTCACTAGCGGGAACATCCTACAATGAGCAGTTCTTC.

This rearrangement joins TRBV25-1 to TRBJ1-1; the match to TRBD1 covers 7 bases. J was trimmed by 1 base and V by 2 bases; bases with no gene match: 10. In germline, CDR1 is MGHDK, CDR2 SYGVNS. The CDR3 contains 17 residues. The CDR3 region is CASSEGTAKGANTEAFF. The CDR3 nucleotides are TGTGCCAGCAGTGAAGGGACAGCTAAAGGGGCGAACACTGAAGCTTTCTTT.

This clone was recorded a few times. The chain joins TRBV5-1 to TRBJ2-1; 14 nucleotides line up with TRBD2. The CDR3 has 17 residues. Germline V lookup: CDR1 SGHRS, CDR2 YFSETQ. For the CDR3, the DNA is TGCCCCCGAAAGGGACTAGCGGGAGCGGACTCCTACAATGAGCAGTTCTTC. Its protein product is CPRKGLAGADSYNEQFF.